This TCR beta chain was sequenced in a study of OX40 agonist ivuxolimab in advanced cancers. Study at large: Partial response was recorded in three patients: one hepatocellular carcinoma and two cutaneous melanoma cases. General study results and limits: At doses 0.1 to 3.0 mg/kg, CD4+ and CD8+ clones expanded.

Sequenced by immunoSEQ multiplex PCR; TCRdb stores in-frame clones only, minus some. This table has fewer than 65,000 clones, over 70% appearing once. In germline, CDR1 is MNHEY, CDR2 SVGAGI. The CDR3 runs 14 residues. The V end lost 4 bases, the J end lost 2 bases, and 10 bases lay between the germline ends. To note about this clone: Its antigen is as yet unknown.

The chain combines TRBV6-5 with TRBJ2-3, with TRBD2 as a possible D gene (5 bases). This receptor was obtained from an adult with an advanced solid tumor such as melanoma, head and neck, liver or kidney cancer. The specimen was CD4+ or CD8+ T cells sorted from blood, collected in a trial of the OX40 agonist ivuxolimab. The CDR3 sequence: CASSSPGLTDTQYF. As DNA, the CDR3 is TGTGCCAGCAGTTCACCAGGACTCACAGATACGCAGTATTTT.